The rows below give T cell receptor beta chains drawn from one sample of a study of blood T cell repertoires in COVID-19. The protocol was immunoSEQ multiplex PCR, while the TCRdb copy is restricted to in-frame clones and leaves out a portion. The data show under 150,000 clones, approximately 90% seen once. Material for sequencing was peripheral blood. These receptors were obtained from a man aged 50-59 years with active or convalescent COVID-19. Both conserved end residues are part of each CDR3. D genes are given only for firm matches. Clone size is shown for a subset of rows, as once, few, many or a class of expanded clone.

TRBJ2-1,TRBV18,once,TRBD1,TGTGCCAGCTCACCAGACAGGGTACGCGGTGAGCAGTTCTTC,CASSPDRVRGEQFF
TRBJ2-7,TRBV5-1,.,.,TGCGCCAGCAGCTTTGGAGGGGCGGACGAGCAGTACTTC,CASSFGGADEQYF
TRBJ2-7,TRBV5-1,.,TRBD1,TGCGCCAGCAGCTTGGCGGACAGGGGTGCCTACGAGCAGTACTTC,CASSLADRGAYEQYF
TRBJ1-3,TRBV2,.,.,TGTGCCAGCAGTGTGGAACAGGCGAACTCTGGAAACACCATATATTTT,CASSVEQANSGNTIYF
TRBJ1-1,TRBV7-8,once,.,TGTGCCAGCAGCTTAGGCCTGGGGGCTACACCTGAAGCTTTCTTT,CASSLGLGATPEAFF
TRBJ2-1,TRBV6-5,.,.,TGTGCCAGCAGTCGTACTAGCTGGGGGGACAATGAGCAGTTCTTC,CASSRTSWGDNEQFF
TRBJ1-6,TRBV12-5,.,TRBD1,TGTGCTAGTGGTTTCGACAGGGTTAATAATTCACCCCTCCACTTT,CASGFDRVNNSPLHF
TRBJ1-4,TRBV9,.,.,TGTGCCAGCAGCGCGAGAGAGGCGTTGATAGGTGAAAAACTGTTTTTT,CASSAREALIGEKLFF
TRBJ2-7,TRBV28,.,TRBD1,TGTGCCAGCAGTTCCCCGTCCCAGGGGGCCTACGAGCAGTACTTC,CASSSPSQGAYEQYF
TRBJ2-7,TRBV2,.,.,TGTGCCAGCACCCCCGAGCGGACGGCCGGCGAGCAGTACTTC,CASTPERTAGEQYF
TRBJ1-2,TRBV27,.,.,TGTGCCAGCCGAGAGGCTGACTATGGCTACACCTTC,CASREADYGYTF
TRBJ1-1,TRBV5-4,.,.,TGTGCCAGCAGCTTGGCCGGGAGACTACGTGATTACACTGAAGCTTTCTTT,CASSLAGRLRDYTEAFF
TRBJ2-7,TRBV27,.,TRBD1,TGTGCCAGCAGTTTGGCGACAGGGCTTTACGAGCAGTACTTC,CASSLATGLYEQYF
TRBJ2-5,TRBV9,few,TRBD1,TGTGCCAGCAGCGTAGTCCCGACAGGGGAAGAGACCCAGTACTTC,CASSVVPTGEETQYF
TRBJ2-3,TRBV7-8,.,TRBD2,TGTGCCAGCAGCCGAAGGACTAGCGGGAGTTCAGATACGCAGTATTTT,CASSRRTSGSSDTQYF
TRBJ2-5,TRBV29-1,.,.,TGCAGCGTTGGTTTGTCCGGGACCCAGTACTTC,CSVGLSGTQYF
TRBJ2-7,TRBV6-1,.,.,TGTGCCAGCAGTGAAGACGCCCTGGAGGGGGCGCGCGAGCAGTACTTC,CASSEDALEGAREQYF
TRBJ1-1,TRBV29-1,.,.,TGCAGCGTTCGTGACAGCGCCACTGAAGCTTTCTTT,CSVRDSATEAFF
TRBJ2-1,TRBV19,.,TRBD2,TGTGCCAGTAGTGTCGCTAGCGGAATGTACAATGAGCAGTTCTTC,CASSVASGMYNEQFF
TRBJ2-1,TRBV29-1,.,.,TGCAGCGTTGAAGTGGGGAAGGGGGGGAACGAGCAGTTCTTC,CSVEVGKGGNEQFF
TRBJ2-7,TRBV28,.,.,TGTGCCAGCATAAAACGACCCCAGGGTGACGAGCAGTACTTC,CASIKRPQGDEQYF
TRBJ2-1,TRBV4-2,.,TRBD2,TGTGCCAGCAGCCAAGAACTAGCGGGAGGGTTGAATGAGCAGTTCTTC,CASSQELAGGLNEQFF
TRBJ2-3,TRBV5-6,.,TRBD2,TGTGCCAGCAGCTTGGCCGGGACTAGCGGACTCACAGATACGCAGTATTTT,CASSLAGTSGLTDTQYF
TRBJ1-3,TRBV2,once,.,TGTGCCAGCAGTGGGGTCCTGGGGGGGTCTGGAAACACCATATATTTT,CASSGVLGGSGNTIYF
TRBJ2-1,TRBV19,.,TRBD2,TGTGCCAGTAGTGACCGGTTAGCGGGCTTCGGGTATGAGCAGTTCTTC,CASSDRLAGFGYEQFF
TRBJ2-3,TRBV5-5,.,TRBD1,TGTGCCAGCAGCCACCCCGGAGACAGGGGACCCTCTCCCACAGATACGCAGTATTTT,CASSHPGDRGPSPTDTQYF
TRBJ2-5,TRBV19,.,.,TGTGCCAGTAGATTGGCGGGGACCCAAGAGACCCAGTACTTC,CASRLAGTQETQYF
TRBJ2-1,TRBV10-3,.,TRBD2,TGTGCCATCAGTGAGCGTGGAACTAGCGGCCCCAATGAGCAGTTCTTC,CAISERGTSGPNEQFF
TRBJ2-7,TRBV19,.,.,TGTGCCAGTAGTATAGGTCTATCCACGAACGAGCAGTACTTC,CASSIGLSTNEQYF
TRBJ2-1,TRBV6-5,.,TRBD2,TGTGCCAGCTCCCGACAGACTAGCGGAGATGAGCAGTTCTTC,CASSRQTSGDEQFF
TRBJ1-6,TRBV7-2,.,TRBD1,TGTGCCAGCAGCTTACGTGGGGACAGGAACAATTCACCCCTCCACTTT,CASSLRGDRNNSPLHF
TRBJ1-2,TRBV27,.,TRBD1,TGTGCCAGCAGGCCTCAGGGGGCGAATGGCTACACCTTC,CASRPQGANGYTF
TRBJ1-6,TRBV5-1,.,TRBD1,TGCGCCAGCAGCAGCACAGGGGACTATAATTCACCCCTCCACTTT,CASSSTGDYNSPLHF
TRBJ2-6,TRBV29-1,.,.,TGCAGCGTTGATGGGATCGGTGGGGCCGGGGCCAACGTCCTGACTTTC,CSVDGIGGAGANVLTF
TRBJ1-2,TRBV6-5,.,.,TGTGCCAGCAGTCCAACTAGCTCTGGCTACACCTTC,CASSPTSSGYTF
TRBJ2-1,TRBV3-1/TRBV3-2,.,TRBD2,TGTGCCAGCAGCCACGATTTCGAGCGGGGAGAGCAGTTCTTC,CASSHDFERGEQFF
TRBJ2-2,TRBV5-1,.,.,TGCGCCAGCAGCCGAGGGAGATTGCAGACCGGGGAGCTGTTTTTT,CASSRGRLQTGELFF
TRBJ2-3,TRBV2,.,TRBD2,TGTGCCAGCTATAGCGGGAGCGCTGCAGATACGCAGTATTTT,CASYSGSAADTQYF
TRBJ2-7,TRBV2,many,TRBD1,TGTGCCAGCAGTTTGGACAGGGGAGGGGACGAGCAGTACTTC,CASSLDRGGDEQYF
TRBJ2-1,TRBV10-3,.,TRBD2,TGTGCCATCAGGGGACTAGTCGACAATGAGCAGTTCTTC,CAIRGLVDNEQFF
TRBJ2-6,TRBV29-1,.,TRBD1,TGCAGCGTTGAGACAGGGTCAGGGGCCAACGTCCTGACTTTC,CSVETGSGANVLTF
TRBJ2-7,TRBV7-2,.,TRBD2,TGTGCCAGCAGCTTAGCGGTAGCGGGGCCCTCGGACGAGCAGTACTTC,CASSLAVAGPSDEQYF
TRBJ1-1,TRBV19,.,TRBD1,TGTGCCAGTAGTAAATTGACAGGGGCCGCTCCTGAAGCTTTCTTT,CASSKLTGAAPEAFF
TRBJ1-2,TRBV6-5,.,.,TGTGCCAGCAGTTCAAACTATGGCTACACCTTC,CASSSNYGYTF
TRBJ1-1,TRBV7-2,.,.,TGTGCCAGCACCCAGAGGTGGGGGCGGAACACTGAAGCTTTCTTT,CASTQRWGRNTEAFF
TRBJ2-2,TRBV6-5,.,.,TGTGCCAGCAGTTCGATACTGAACACCGGGGAGCTGTTTTTT,CASSSILNTGELFF
TRBJ2-5,TRBV27,.,TRBD1,TGTGCCAGCAAAACGACAGGGAGTATGGGAGAGACCCAGTACTTC,CASKTTGSMGETQYF
TRBJ2-3,TRBV19,.,.,TGTGCCAGTAGTCTTGGCTCCCCAGGAGGCGCAGATACGCAGTATTTT,CASSLGSPGGADTQYF